The clone carrying this T cell receptor beta chain came up many times. Antigen specificity is unknown. Amplified regions were TCR beta CDR3 sequences from RNA transcripts. Using the HTBI primer set, a first-round RT-PCR was run on the TCR CDR3. One entry per CDR3 protein, called by TCRdb with MiXCR from the multiplex PCR reads. Of hundreds of thousands of distinct CDR3 sequences in the sample, roughly 18% were seen once. The data belong to a study of T cells in Graves' hyperthyroidism and ophthalmopathy. Study results and caveats: Blood also showed most of the thyroid clonotypes that were expanded above 0.001.

Ophthalmopathy cases met thresholds of Clinical Activity Score at least 3, NOSPECS grade at least 4 and duration under 3 months. Lactation, pregnancy, other autoimmune disease or uncontrolled infection excluded patients. PBMCs stemmed from 8.5 to 10 ml fresh peripheral blood. V was pared by 0 bases and J by 2 bases, with 8 bases between. The germline CDR1 and CDR2 sequences are SGDLS and YYNGEE. This CDR3 comprises 14 residues. The chain has TRBV9 and TRBJ2-5, with unresolved D. Sequencing was carried out using blood. The receptor comes from a woman aged 18-29 years with Graves' ophthalmopathy. In nucleotides, the CDR3 is TGTGCCAGCAGCGTAGAGATGGGGCAAGAGACCCAGTACTTC. The encoded protein is CASSVEMGQETQYF.